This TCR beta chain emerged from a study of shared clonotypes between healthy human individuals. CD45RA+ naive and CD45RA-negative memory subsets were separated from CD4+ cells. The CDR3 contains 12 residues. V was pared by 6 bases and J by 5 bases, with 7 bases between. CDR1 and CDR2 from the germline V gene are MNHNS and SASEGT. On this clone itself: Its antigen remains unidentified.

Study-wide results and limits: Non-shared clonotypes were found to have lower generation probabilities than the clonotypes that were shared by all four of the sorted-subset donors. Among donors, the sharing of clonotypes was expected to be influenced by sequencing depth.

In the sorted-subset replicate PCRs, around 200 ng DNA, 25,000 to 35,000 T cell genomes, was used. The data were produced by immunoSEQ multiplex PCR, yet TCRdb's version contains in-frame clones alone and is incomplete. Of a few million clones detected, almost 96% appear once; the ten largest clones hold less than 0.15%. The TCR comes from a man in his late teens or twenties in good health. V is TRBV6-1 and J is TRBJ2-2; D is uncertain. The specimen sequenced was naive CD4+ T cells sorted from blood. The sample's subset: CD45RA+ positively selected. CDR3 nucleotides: TGTGCCAGCAGGTGGGCAACCGGGGAGCTGTTTTTT. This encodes CASRWATGELFF.